This TCR beta chain was recorded in a study of T cell responses to AZD1222 COVID-19 vaccine. About the research overall: Second-dose recipients at about 4 or about 12 weeks were treated as one pooled group.

The assay was immunoSEQ multiplex PCR, and TCRdb's table has in-frame clones only and misses some. The table shows about 180,000 clones, with 90% to 95% occurring only once. V was pared by 6 bases and J by 8 bases, with 11 bases of the junction left unmatched. Germline loops: CDR1 SNHLY, CDR2 FYNNEI. This CDR3 spans 14 amino acids. Notes on the study in general: Dominant at 160-218 and 743-854, vaccine-associated CD4 TCRs also spanned spike. Clonal diversity was possibly underestimated, and the donors were mostly white British, with more females. Increased Spike-specific TCR breadth and depth were observed after two AZD1222 doses.

Comment on this clone: Its antigen is not known.

The V call is TRBV2, the J call TRBJ1-2; TRBD1 agrees at 8 bases. Sequenced here: peripheral blood, sampled on day 0 of AZD1222 vaccination. The receptor was derived from an adult in good health. The CDR3 DNA is TGTGCCAGCAGCGAGGACAGGGCTCCGAGCGGCTACACCTTC. Its protein is CASSEDRAPSGYTF.